This T cell receptor beta chain is from a study of shared clonotypes between healthy human individuals. From germline, CDR1 is MGHRA and CDR2 YSYEKL. The CDR3 extends over 15 amino acids. V lost 2 bases and J lost 4, with 14 bases in between. Splitting of CD4+ cells produced CD45RA+ naive and CD45RA-negative memory subsets. Replicate PCRs from sorted subsets contained approximately 200 ng DNA, which is roughly 30,000 T cell genomes. Data came from immunoSEQ multiplex PCR; TCRdb stores just in-frame clones and leaves some out. Of about 600,000 clones detected, roughly 97% appear once; the ten largest clones hold 0.045% to 0.06%.

The rearrangement uses TRBV4-1 and TRBJ1-1; unclear D gene. What was sequenced was naive CD4+ T cells sorted from blood. Described subset: CD45RA+ positively selected. This TCR derives from a woman under 40 in good health. The CDR3 coding sequence is TGCGCCAGCAGCCAACCATCCCGGGGTTCCACTGAAGCTTTCTTT. This gives the protein CASSQPSRGSTEAFF.